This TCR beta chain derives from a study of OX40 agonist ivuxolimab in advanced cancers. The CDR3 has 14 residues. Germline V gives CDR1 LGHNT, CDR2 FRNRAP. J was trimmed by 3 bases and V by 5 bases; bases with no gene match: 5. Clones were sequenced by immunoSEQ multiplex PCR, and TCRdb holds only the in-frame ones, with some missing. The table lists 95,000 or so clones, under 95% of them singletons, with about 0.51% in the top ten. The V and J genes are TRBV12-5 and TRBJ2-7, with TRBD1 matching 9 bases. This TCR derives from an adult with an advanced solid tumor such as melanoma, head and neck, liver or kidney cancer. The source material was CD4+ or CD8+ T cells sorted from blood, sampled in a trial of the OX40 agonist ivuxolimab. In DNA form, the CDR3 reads TGTGCTAGTGGTGGGACAGGGAGGCGCTACGAGCAGTACTTC. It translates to CASGGTGRRYEQYF.